One sample yielded the 4 T cell receptor beta chains listed below, sequenced in a study of T cell repertoires in urothelial bladder cancer. Data came from immunoSEQ multiplex PCR; TCRdb stores just in-frame clones and leaves some out. In the table there are around 12,000 clones, around 64% of which are singletons. The specimen was tumor-infiltrating cells from bladder cancer. All receptors come from a human donor with urothelial carcinoma.

This clone was seen a handful of times. The chain recombines TRBV29-1 with TRBJ1-1; 7 bases align to TRBD1. Germline V gene data show CDR1 as SQVTM and CDR2 as ANQGSEA. Unmatched junction bases numbered 6, after V lost 6 bases and J lost 2 bases. The length of the CDR3 is 13 residues. The CDR3 is CSVAGQINTEAFF. The CDR3 DNA sequence: TGCAGCGTAGCGGGACAGATAAACACTGAAGCTTTCTTT.

The rearrangement uses TRBV11-3 and TRBJ1-1; D unresolved. Germline V lookup: CDR1 SGHNT, CDR2 YENEEA. The V and J ends lost 2 bases and 10 bases respectively, with 11 bases between them. The CDR3 is 12 amino acids. The CDR3 reads CASSLSGGRAFF. CDR3 nucleotides: TGTGCCAGCAGCTTATCTGGAGGGCGAGCTTTCTTT.

In the case of this clone: One end of the junction fails to match germline, which may point to a read error. The rearrangement links TRBV7-9 to TRBJ2-5; 14 nucleotides line up with TRBD2. The germline V gene encodes CDR1 SEHNR and CDR2 FQNEAQ (reference sequence). There are 16 residues in the CDR3. CDR3 sequence: CASSPGTSGGQEAQYF. The CDR3 bases are TGTGCCAGCAGCCCCGGGACTAGCGGGGGACAAGAGGCCCAGTACTTC.

The rearrangement uses TRBV7-8 and TRBJ2-5; D remains ambiguous. The CDR3 has 11 amino acids. Per germline, CDR1 SGHVS and CDR2 FQNEAQ. V lost 1 base to trimming and J lost 5 bases, with 2 bases between them. The CDR3 spells CASSLVETQYF. The CDR3, as DNA: TGTGCCAGCAGCTTAGTGGAGACCCAGTACTTC. The variable domain in full, completed from reference TRBV7-8 and TRBJ2-5, reads GAGVSQSPRYKVAKRGQDVALRCDPISGHVSLFWYQQALGQGPEFLTYFQNEAQLDKSGLPSDRFFAERPEGSVSTLKIQRTQQEDSAVYLCASSLVETQYFGPGTRLLVL.